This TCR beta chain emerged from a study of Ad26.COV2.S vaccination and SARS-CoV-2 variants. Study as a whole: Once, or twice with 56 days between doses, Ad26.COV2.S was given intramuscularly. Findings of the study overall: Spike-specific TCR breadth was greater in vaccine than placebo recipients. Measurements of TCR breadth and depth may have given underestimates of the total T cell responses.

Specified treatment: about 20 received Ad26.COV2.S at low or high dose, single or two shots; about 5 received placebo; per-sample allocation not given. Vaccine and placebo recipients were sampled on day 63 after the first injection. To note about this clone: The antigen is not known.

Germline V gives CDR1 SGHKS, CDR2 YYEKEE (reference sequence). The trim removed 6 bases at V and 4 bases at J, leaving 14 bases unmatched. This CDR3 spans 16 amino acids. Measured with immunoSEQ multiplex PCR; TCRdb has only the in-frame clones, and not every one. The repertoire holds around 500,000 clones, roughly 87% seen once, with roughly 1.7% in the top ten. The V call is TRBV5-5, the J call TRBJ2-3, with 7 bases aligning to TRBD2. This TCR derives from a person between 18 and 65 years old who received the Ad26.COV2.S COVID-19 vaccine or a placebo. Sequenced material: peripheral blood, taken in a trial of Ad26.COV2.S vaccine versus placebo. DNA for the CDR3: TGTGCCAGCACCCCGGGCTGGACTAGTCCCGCAGATACGCAGTATTTT. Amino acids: CASTPGWTSPADTQYF.